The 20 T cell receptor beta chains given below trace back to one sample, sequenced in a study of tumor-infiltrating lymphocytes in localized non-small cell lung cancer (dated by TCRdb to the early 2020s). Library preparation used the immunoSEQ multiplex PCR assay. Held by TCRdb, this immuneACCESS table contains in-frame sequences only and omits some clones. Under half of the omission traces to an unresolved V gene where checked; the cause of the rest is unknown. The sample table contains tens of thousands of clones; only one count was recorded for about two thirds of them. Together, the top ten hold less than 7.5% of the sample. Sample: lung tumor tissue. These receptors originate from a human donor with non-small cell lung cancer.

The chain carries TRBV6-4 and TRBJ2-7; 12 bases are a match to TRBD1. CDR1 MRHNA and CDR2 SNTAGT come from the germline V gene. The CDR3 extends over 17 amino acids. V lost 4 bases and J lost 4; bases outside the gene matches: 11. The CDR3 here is CASSGPRDRGPRYEQYF. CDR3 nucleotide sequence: TGTGCCAGCAGTGGCCCCCGGGACAGGGGGCCCCGATACGAGCAGTACTTC.

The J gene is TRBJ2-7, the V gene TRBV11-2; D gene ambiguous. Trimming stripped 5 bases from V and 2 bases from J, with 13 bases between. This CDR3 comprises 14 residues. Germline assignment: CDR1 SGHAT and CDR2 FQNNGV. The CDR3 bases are TGTGCCAGCAGCCCGGCGACCGGACCCTACGAGCAGTACTTC. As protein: CASSPATGPYEQYF.

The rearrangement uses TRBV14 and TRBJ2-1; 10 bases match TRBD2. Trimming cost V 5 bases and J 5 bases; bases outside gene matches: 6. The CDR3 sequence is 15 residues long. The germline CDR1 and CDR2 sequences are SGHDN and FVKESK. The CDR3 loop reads CASSYLTSGNNEQFF. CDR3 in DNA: TGTGCCAGCAGCTATTTAACTAGCGGGAACAATGAGCAGTTCTTC.

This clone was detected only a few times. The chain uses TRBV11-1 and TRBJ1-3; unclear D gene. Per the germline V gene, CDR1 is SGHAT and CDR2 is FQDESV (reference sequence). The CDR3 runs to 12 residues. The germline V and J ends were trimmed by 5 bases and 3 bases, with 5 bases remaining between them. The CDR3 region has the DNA TGTGCCAGCAGCCCGGGTGGAAACACCATATATTTT. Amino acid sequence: CASSPGGNTIYF.

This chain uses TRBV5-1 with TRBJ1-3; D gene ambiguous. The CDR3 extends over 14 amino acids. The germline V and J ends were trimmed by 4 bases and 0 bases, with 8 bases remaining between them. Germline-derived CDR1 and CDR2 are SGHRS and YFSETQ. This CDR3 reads CASSAGYSGNTIYF. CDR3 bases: TGCGCCAGCAGCGCCGGGTACTCTGGAAACACCATATATTTT.

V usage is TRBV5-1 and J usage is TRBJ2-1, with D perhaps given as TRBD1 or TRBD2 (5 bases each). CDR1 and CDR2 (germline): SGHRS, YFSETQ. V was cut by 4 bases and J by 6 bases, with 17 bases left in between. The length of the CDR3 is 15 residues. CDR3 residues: CASSPDPGRINEQFF. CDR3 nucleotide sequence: TGCGCCAGCAGCCCTGACCCGGGACGCATCAATGAGCAGTTCTTC.

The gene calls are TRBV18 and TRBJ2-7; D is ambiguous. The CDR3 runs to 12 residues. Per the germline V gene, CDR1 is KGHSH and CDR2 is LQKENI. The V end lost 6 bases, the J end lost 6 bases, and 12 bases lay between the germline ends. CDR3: CASSSAPREQYF. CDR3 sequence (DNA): TGTGCCAGCTCCTCGGCGCCCCGCGAGCAGTACTTC.

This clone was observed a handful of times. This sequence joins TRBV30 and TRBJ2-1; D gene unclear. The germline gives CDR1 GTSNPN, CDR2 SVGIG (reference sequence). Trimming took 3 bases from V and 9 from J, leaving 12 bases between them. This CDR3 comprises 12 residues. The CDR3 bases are TGTGCCTGGAGGAAGGGTTCAGGTGAGCAGTTCTTC. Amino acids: CAWRKGSGEQFF. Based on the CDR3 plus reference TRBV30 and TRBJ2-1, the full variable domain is SQTIHQWPATLVQPVGSPLSLECTVEGTSNPNLYWYRQAAGRGLQLLFYSVGIGQISSEVPQNLSASRPQDRQFILSSKKLLLSDSGFYLCAWRKGSGEQFFGPGTRLTVL.

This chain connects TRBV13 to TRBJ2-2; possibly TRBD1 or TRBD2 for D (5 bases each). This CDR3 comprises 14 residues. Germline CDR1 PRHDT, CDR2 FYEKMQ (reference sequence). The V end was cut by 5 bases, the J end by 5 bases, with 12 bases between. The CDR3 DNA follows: TGTGCCAGCAGCGCGCAGGGACGGACCGGGGAGCTGTTTTTT. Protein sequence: CASSAQGRTGELFF.

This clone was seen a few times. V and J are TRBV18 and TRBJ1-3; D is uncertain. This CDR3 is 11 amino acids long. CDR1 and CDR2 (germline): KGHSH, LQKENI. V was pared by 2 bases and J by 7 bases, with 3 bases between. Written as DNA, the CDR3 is TGTGCCAGCTCACCAGGGAACACCATATATTTT. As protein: CASSPGNTIYF.

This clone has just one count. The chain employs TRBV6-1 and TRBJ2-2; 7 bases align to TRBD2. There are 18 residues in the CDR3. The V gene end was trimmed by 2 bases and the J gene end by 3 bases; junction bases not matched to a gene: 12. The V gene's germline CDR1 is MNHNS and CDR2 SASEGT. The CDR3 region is CASSEKMIVTSYTGELFF. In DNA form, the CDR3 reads TGTGCCAGCAGTGAAAAGATGATTGTGACTAGCTACACCGGGGAGCTGTTTTTT.

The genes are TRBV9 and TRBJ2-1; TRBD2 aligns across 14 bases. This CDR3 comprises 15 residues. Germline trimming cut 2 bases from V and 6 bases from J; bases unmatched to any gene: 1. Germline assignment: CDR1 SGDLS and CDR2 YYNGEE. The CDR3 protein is CASSVTSGGVNEQFF. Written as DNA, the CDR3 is TGTGCCAGCAGCGTGACTAGCGGGGGGGTCAATGAGCAGTTCTTC.

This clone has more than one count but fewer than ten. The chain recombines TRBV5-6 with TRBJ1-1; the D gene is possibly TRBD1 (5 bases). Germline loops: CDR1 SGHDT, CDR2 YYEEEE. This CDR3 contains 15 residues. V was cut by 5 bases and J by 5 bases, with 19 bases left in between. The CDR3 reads CASSSNQGLITEAFF. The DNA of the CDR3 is TGTGCCAGCAGTTCCAATCAGGGTTTGATTACTGAAGCTTTCTTT.

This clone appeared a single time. CDR3 residues: CATSTSSEKLFF. In DNA form, the CDR3 reads TGTGCCACCAGCACTAGTTCTGAAAAACTGTTTTTT. The V and J genes are TRBV15 and TRBJ1-4; no clear D. The CDR3 has 12 residues. Trimming pared 4 bases from V and 7 bases from J, leaving 7 bases between. Germline V gene lookup returns CDR1 LNHNV and CDR2 YYDKDF (reference sequence).

Here the CDR3 DNA reads TGCAGTGCCGACCGGGAGTGGGAGCAGTACTTC. Translated: CSADREWEQYF. J is TRBJ2-7 and V is TRBV20-1; a possible D gene is TRBD2 (6 bases). CDR3 length: 11 amino acids. The V end was cut by 6 bases, the J end by 7 bases, with 13 bases between. Germline V CDR1 and CDR2: DFQATT, SNEGSKA (reference sequence).

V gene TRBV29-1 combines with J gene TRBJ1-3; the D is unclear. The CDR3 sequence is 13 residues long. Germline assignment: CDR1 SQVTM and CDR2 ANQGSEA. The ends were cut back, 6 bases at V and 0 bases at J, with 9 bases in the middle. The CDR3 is CSVAQDSGNTIYF. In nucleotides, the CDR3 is TGCAGCGTCGCTCAGGACTCTGGAAACACCATATATTTT. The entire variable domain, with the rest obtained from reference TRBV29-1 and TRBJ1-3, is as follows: SAVISQKPSRDICQRGTSLTIQCQVDSQVTMMFWYRQQPGQSLTLIATANQGSEATYESGFVIDKFPISRPNLTFSTLTVSNMSPEDSSIYLCSVAQDSGNTIYFGEGSWLTVV.

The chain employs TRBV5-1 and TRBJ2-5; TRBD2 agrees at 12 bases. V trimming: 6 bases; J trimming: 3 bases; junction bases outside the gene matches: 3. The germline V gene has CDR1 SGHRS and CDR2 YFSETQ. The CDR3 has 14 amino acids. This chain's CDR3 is CASTLAGGEETQYF. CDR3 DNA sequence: TGCGCCAGCACCCTAGCGGGGGGGGAAGAGACCCAGTACTTC.

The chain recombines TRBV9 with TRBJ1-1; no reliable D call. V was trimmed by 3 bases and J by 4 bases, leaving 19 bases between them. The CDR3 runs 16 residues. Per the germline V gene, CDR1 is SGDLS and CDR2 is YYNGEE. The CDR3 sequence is CASSGLTGREGTEAFF. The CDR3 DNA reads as TGTGCCAGCAGCGGACTTACGGGGAGGGAGGGCACTGAAGCTTTCTTT.

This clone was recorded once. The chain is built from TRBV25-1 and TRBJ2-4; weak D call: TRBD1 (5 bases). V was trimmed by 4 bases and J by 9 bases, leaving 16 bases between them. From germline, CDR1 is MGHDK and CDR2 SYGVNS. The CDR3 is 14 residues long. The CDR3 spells CASSALNSQGIQYF. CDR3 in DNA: TGTGCCAGCAGTGCCCTAAATTCTCAGGGCATTCAGTACTTC. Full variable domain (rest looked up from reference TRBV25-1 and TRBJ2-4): EADIYQTPRYLVIGTGKKITLECSQTMGHDKMYWYQQDPGMELHLIHYSYGVNSTEKGDLSSESTVSRIRTEHFPLTLESARPSHTSQYLCASSALNSQGIQYFGAGTRLSVL.

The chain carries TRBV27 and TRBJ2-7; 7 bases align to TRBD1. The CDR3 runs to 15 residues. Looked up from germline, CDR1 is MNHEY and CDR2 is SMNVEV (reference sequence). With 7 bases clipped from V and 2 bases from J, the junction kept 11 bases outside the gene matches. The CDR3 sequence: CASNKAGTAAYEQYF. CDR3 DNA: TGTGCCAGCAACAAAGCCGGGACAGCTGCCTACGAGCAGTACTTC.